These 11 T cell receptor beta chains were all obtained from the same sample, sequenced in a study of blood T cell repertoires in COVID-19. TCRdb's copy holds only in-frame clones and misses some; the assay was immunoSEQ multiplex PCR. The sample lists 180,000 or so clones, 80% to 90% occurring once. Sequenced sample: peripheral blood. Receptors were obtained from a human donor with active or convalescent COVID-19. The donor label of this sample is uncertain.

The chain is built from TRBV7-2 and TRBJ1-4; unclear D gene. The CDR3 has 14 residues. Trimming pared 1 base from V and 8 bases from J, leaving 11 bases between. Germline V CDR1 and CDR2: SGHTA, FQGNSA. Written as DNA, the CDR3 is TGTGCCAGCAGCTTAGTGGTAGGGAGCGAAAAACTGTTTTTT. The encoded protein is CASSLVVGSEKLFF.

The J gene is TRBJ1-5, the V gene TRBV30, with TRBD1 matching 7 bases. V was pared by 1 base and J by 1 base, with 1 base of the junction left unmatched. CDR3 length: 14 amino acids. Per germline, CDR1 GTSNPN and CDR2 SVGIG (reference sequence). The CDR3 DNA follows: TGTGCCTGGAGTGGAGGGGGCAGCAATCAGCCCCAGCATTTT. Protein sequence: CAWSGGGSNQPQHF.

The chain has TRBV7-3 and TRBJ2-1; D perhaps matches TRBD2 (6 bases). V gave up 5 bases and J gave up 6 bases, with 14 bases separating them. This CDR3 is 14 amino acids long. Germline V lookup: CDR1 SGHTA, CDR2 FQGTGA. In DNA, the CDR3 is TGTGCCAGCAGCGCGATCCGGGACTTCAATGAGCAGTTCTTC. Protein sequence: CASSAIRDFNEQFF.

The chain has TRBV10-3 and TRBJ2-1, with 7 bases aligning to TRBD2. J lost 7 bases, V lost 2 bases, and 17 bases had no gene match. CDR3 length: 18 residues. Looked up from germline, CDR1 is ENHRY and CDR2 is SYGVKD. DNA of the CDR3: TGTGCCATCAGTGAGCCGGCCGGGCTGGTGGGGGGGGTTAATGAGCAGTTCTTC. Protein sequence: CAISEPAGLVGGVNEQFF.

This clone was seen a single time. This chain links TRBV4-1 with TRBJ2-1, with 11 bases identical to TRBD2. Germline V CDR1 and CDR2: MGHRA, YSYEKL. The CDR3 spans 16 residues. Losses at the gene ends were 4 bases for V and 3 bases for J; bases not matched to a gene: 5. The CDR3 here is CASSRLTSGNYNEQFF. The CDR3 DNA reads TGCGCCAGCAGCCGACTGACTAGCGGGAACTACAATGAGCAGTTCTTC.

The CDR3: CASSRDPRDMRNTIYF. The CDR3 coding sequence is TGTGCCAGCTCACGCGACCCCCGGGACATGAGAAACACCATATATTTT. The chain is built from TRBV18 and TRBJ1-3; the D gene is possibly TRBD1 (6 bases). CDR3 length: 16 amino acids. The V and J ends lost 4 bases and 5 bases respectively, with 18 bases between them. From germline, CDR1 is KGHSH and CDR2 LQKENI.

This clone was detected only a few times. This chain links TRBV27 with TRBJ1-5; no definite D call. Germline loops: CDR1 MNHEY, CDR2 SMNVEV (reference sequence). This CDR3 comprises 12 residues. The V end lost 6 bases, the J end lost 3 bases, and 6 bases lay between the germline ends. The DNA of the CDR3 is TGTGCCAGCAGCTCCGTCAATCAGCCCCAGCATTTT. This gives the protein CASSSVNQPQHF.

This clone was detected only once. The chain combines TRBV7-2 with TRBJ1-2; 8 bases line up with TRBD1. With 3 bases clipped from V and 2 bases from J, the junction kept 5 bases outside the gene matches. The germline CDR1 and CDR2 sequences are SGHTA and FQGNSA. There are 15 residues in the CDR3. In DNA, the CDR3 is TGTGCCAGCAGCTTCCCAGGGGGCGGGAACTATGGCTACACCTTC. Protein sequence: CASSFPGGGNYGYTF.

V and J are TRBV5-6 and TRBJ1-2, with TRBD1 matching 7 bases. The germline CDR1 and CDR2 sequences are SGHDT and YYEEEE. CDR3 length equals 12 residues. V was clipped by 4 bases and J by 6 bases; unmatched bases: 3. CDR3 loop: CASSTGTDGYTF. The CDR3, as DNA: TGTGCCAGCAGCACCGGGACAGATGGCTACACCTTC.

The CDR3 coding sequence is TGTGCCAGCAGCCGATCACAACTAGCGGGCCGCGGAGATACGCAGTATTTT. Its protein product is CASSRSQLAGRGDTQYF. The chain carries TRBV7-9 and TRBJ2-3; 9 bases line up with TRBD2. The germline V gene encodes CDR1 SEHNR and CDR2 FQNEAQ (reference sequence). The J segment lost 5 bases and the V segment lost 5 bases, leaving 14 bases of the junction unmatched. The CDR3 loop spans 17 amino acids.

This chain uses TRBV5-1 with TRBJ1-1; TRBD1 matches 10 bases. The CDR3 totals 15 residues. Germline trimming cut 5 bases from V and 9 bases from J; bases unmatched to any gene: 13. Germline assignment: CDR1 SGHRS and CDR2 YFSETQ. This CDR3 is CASSDRDRGGLKAFF. The CDR3 region has the DNA TGCGCCAGCAGTGACCGGGACAGGGGAGGCTTGAAAGCTTTCTTT.